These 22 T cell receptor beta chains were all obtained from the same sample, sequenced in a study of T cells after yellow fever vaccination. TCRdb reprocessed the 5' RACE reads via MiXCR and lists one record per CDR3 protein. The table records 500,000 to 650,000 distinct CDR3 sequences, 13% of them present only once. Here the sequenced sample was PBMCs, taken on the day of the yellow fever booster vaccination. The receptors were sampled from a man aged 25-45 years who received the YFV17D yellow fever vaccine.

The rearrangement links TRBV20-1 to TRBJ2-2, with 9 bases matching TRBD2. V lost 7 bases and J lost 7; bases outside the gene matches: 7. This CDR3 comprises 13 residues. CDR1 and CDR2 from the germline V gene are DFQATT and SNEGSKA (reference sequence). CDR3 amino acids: CSGDSGRGGELFF. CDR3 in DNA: TGCAGTGGTGATAGCGGGAGAGGCGGGGAGCTGTTTTTT.

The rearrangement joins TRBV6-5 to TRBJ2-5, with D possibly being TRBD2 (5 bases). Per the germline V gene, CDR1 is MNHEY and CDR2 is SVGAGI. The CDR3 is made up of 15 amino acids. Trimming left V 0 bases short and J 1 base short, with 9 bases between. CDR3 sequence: CASSYSFGVQETQYF. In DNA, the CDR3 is TGTGCCAGCAGTTACTCGTTCGGGGTCCAAGAGACCCAGTACTTC.

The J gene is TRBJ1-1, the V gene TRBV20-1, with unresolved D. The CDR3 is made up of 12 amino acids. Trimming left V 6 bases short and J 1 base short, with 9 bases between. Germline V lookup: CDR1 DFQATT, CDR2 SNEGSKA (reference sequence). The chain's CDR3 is CSAGRQNTEAFF. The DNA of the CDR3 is TGCAGTGCCGGACGGCAGAACACTGAAGCTTTCTTT.

DNA of the CDR3: TGTGCCAGCAGCCGACCTGGGCTAGCCGGTAGGACCGGGGAGCTGTTTTTT. Amino acid sequence: CASSRPGLAGRTGELFF. V and J are TRBV3-1 and TRBJ2-2, with a tentative D call TRBD2 (5 bases). Trimming stripped 4 bases from V and 5 bases from J, with 20 bases between. The CDR3 has 17 residues. Germline assignment: CDR1 LGHDT and CDR2 YNNKEL (reference sequence).

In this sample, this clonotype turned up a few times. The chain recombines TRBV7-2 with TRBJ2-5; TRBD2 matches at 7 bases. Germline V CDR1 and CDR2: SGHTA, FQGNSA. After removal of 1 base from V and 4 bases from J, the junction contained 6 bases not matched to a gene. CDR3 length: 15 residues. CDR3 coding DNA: TGTGCCAGCAGCTTAGGATATTCGGGGGGAGAGACCCAGTACTTC. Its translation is CASSLGYSGGETQYF.

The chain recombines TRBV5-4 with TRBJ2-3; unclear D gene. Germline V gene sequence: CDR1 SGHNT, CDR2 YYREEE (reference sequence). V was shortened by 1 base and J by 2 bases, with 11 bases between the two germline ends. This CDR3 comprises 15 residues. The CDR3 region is CASSLLADATDTQYF. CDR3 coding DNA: TGTGCCAGCAGCTTGCTGGCGGACGCCACAGATACGCAGTATTTT.

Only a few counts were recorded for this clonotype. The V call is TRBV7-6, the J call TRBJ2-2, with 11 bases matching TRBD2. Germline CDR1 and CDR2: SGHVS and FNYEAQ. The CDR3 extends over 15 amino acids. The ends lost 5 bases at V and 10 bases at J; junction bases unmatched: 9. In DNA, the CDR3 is TGTGCCAGCAGCCCGGGGACTAGCGGAGTTGCGGAGCTGTTTTTT. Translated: CASSPGTSGVAELFF.

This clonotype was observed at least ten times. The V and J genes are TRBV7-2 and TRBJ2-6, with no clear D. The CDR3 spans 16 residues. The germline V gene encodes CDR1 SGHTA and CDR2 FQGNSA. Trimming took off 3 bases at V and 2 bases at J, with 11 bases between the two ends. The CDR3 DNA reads TGTGCCAGCAGCTTCGGACGGGCTGCTGGGGCCAACGTCCTGACTTTC. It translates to CASSFGRAAGANVLTF.

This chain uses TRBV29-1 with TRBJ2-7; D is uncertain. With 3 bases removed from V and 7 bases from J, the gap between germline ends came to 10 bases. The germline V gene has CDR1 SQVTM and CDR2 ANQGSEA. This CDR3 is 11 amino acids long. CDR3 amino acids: CSVDNGREQYF. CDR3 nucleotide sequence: TGCAGCGTTGATAACGGTCGGGAGCAGTACTTC.

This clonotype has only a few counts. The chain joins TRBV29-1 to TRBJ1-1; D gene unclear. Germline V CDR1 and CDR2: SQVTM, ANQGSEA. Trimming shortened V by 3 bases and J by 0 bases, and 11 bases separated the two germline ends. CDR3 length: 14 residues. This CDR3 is CSVDWTSMNTEAFF. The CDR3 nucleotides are TGCAGCGTTGATTGGACGAGCATGAACACTGAAGCTTTCTTT.

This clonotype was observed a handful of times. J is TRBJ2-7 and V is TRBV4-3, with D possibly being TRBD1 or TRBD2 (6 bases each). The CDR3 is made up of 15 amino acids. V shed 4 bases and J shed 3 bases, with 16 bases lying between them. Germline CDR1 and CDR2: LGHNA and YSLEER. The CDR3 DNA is TGCGCCAGCAGCCCCCGGAAGGGGGGAAACTACGAGCAGTACTTC. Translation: CASSPRKGGNYEQYF.

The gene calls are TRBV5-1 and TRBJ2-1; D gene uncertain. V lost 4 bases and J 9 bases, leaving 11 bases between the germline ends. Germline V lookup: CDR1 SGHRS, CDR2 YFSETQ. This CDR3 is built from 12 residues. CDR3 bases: TGCGCCAGCAGCCATAGTTCGCGTGAGCAGTTCTTC. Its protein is CASSHSSREQFF.

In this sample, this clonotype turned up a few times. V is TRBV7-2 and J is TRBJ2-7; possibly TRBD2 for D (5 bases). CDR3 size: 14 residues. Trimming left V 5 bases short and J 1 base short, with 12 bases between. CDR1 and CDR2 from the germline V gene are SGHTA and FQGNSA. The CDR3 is CASSQPGESYEQYF. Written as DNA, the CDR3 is TGTGCCAGCAGCCAACCCGGGGAATCCTACGAGCAGTACTTC. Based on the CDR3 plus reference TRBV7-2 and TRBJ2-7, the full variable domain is GAGVSQSPSNKVTEKGKDVELRCDPISGHTALYWYRQSLGQGLEFLIYFQGNSAPDKSGLPSDRFSAERTGGSVSTLTIQRTQQEDSAVYLCASSQPGESYEQYFGPGTRLTVT.

CDR3 nucleotides: TGCAGTGCTAAAACAGAGACAAATAATTCACCCCTCCACTTT. Its translation is CSAKTETNNSPLHF. The chain links TRBV20-1 to TRBJ1-6; no clear D gene. This CDR3 is built from 14 residues. With 4 bases removed from V and 5 bases from J, the gap between germline ends came to 12 bases. Germline CDR1 DFQATT, CDR2 SNEGSKA (reference sequence).

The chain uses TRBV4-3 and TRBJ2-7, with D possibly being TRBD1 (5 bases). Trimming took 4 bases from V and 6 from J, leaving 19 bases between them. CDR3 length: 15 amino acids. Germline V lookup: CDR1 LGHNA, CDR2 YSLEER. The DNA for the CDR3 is TGCGCCAGCAGCCTGGGAACGGGCGTCCAGGGCGAGCAGTACTTC. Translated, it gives CASSLGTGVQGEQYF.

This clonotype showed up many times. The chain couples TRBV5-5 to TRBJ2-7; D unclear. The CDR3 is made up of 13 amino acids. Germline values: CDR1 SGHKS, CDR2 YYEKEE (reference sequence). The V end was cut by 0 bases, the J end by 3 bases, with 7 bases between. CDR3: CASSLGYDYEQYF. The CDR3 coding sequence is TGTGCCAGCAGCTTGGGTTATGACTACGAGCAGTACTTC.

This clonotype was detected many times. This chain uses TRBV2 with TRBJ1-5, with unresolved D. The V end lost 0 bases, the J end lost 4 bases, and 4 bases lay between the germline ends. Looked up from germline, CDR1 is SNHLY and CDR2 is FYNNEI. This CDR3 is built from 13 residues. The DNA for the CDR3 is TGTGCCAGCAGTGAAGCGTGGAATCAGCCCCAGCATTTT. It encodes CASSEAWNQPQHF.

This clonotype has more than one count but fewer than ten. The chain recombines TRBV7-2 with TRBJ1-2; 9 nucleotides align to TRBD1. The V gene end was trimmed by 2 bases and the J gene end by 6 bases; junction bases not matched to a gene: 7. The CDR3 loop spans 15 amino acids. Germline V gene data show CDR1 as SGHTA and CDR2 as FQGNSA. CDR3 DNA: TGTGCCAGCAGCTTACAGGACAGGGGATCCCATGGCTACACCTTC. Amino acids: CASSLQDRGSHGYTF.

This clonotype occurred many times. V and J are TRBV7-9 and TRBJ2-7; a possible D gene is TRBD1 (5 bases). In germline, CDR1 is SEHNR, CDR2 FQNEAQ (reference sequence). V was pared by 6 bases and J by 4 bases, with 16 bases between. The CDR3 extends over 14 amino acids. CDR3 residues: CASRLRQYHYEQYF. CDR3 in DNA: TGTGCCAGCAGGTTAAGACAGTACCATTACGAGCAGTACTTC.

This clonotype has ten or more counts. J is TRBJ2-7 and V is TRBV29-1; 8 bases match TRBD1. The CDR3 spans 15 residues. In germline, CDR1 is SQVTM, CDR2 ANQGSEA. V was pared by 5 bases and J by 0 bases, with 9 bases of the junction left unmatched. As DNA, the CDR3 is TGCAGCGTTAAAACGGGACAGGCGAGCTCCTACGAGCAGTACTTC. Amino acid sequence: CSVKTGQASSYEQYF.

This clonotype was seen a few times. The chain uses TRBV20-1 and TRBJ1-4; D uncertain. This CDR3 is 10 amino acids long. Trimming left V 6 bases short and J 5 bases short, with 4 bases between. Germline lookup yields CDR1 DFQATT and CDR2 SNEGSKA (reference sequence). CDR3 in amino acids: CSALNEKLFF. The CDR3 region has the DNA TGCAGTGCGCTGAATGAAAAACTGTTTTTT.

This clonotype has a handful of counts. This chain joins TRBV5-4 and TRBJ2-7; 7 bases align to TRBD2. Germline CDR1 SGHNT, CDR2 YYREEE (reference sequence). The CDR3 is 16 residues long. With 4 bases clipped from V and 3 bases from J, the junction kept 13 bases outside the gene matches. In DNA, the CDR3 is TGTGCCAGCAGCACGTCCAGCGGGATTAGTAGCTACGAGCAGTACTTC. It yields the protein CASSTSSGISSYEQYF. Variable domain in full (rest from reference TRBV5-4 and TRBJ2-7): ETGVTQSPTHLIKTRGQQVTLRCSSQSGHNTVSWYQQALGQGPQFIFQYYREEENGRGNFPPRFSGLQFPNYSSELNVNALELDDSALYLCASSTSSGISSYEQYFGPGTRLTVT.